The present entry profiles one T cell receptor (beta chain) with its context. TCRdb keeps only in-frame clones here, not all; method: immunoSEQ multiplex PCR. This sample has about 140,000 clones, with roughly 91% found just once. This specimen comes from a study of T cell responses to AZD1222 COVID-19 vaccine. The V gene's germline CDR1 is SSHAT and CDR2 FNYEAQ (reference sequence). Trimming cost V 1 base and J 1 base; bases outside gene matches: 5. The CDR3 is made up of 16 amino acids. Pooled samples include second doses given at about 4 or 12 weeks. The source is an adult who received the AZD1222 COVID-19 vaccine. Material: peripheral blood, obtained 28 days after the second AZD1222 dose. The chain joins TRBV7-7 to TRBJ1-1; 8 bases map to TRBD1. In DNA, the CDR3 is TGTGCCAGCAGCTTAGGCACCGGGACAGGGAACACTGAAGCTTTCTTT. Its protein product is CASSLGTGTGNTEAFF.